Presented here are 10 T cell receptor beta chains from one specimen sequenced in a study of shared clonotypes between healthy human individuals. Assay used: immunoSEQ multiplex PCR; TCRdb lists only in-frame clones, some missing. This sample carries 600,000 or so clones, about 98% of them seen once, and the ten largest clones take 0.3%. Naive-designated CD8 cells lacked CD45RO, were positively enriched for CCR7, and omitted terminally differentiated effector memory CD45RA+ cells. What was sequenced was naive CD8+ T cells sorted from blood. The receptors stem from a man aged 25-45 years in good health.

The V gene is TRBV7-9, the J gene TRBJ2-5; D not resolved. CDR1 and CDR2 from the germline V gene are SEHNR and FQNEAQ (reference sequence). There are 14 residues in the CDR3. The V gene lost 5 bases and the J gene lost 7 bases, with 17 bases spanning the gap. CDR3 loop: CASSPARQLGTQYF. The DNA of the CDR3 is TGTGCCAGCAGCCCCGCTCGGCAGTTGGGGACCCAGTACTTC.

The chain recombines TRBV6-5 with TRBJ1-1; weak D call: TRBD1 (5 bases). CDR3 length equals 12 residues. V dropped 8 bases and J dropped 4 bases, with 11 bases sitting between them. Germline CDR1 and CDR2: MNHEY and SVGAGI. The CDR3 region is CASSQGGTEAFF. CDR3 DNA sequence: TGTGCCAGCTCTCAGGGTGGCACTGAAGCTTTCTTT.

J is TRBJ2-6 and V is TRBV7-9; D is unresolved. The CDR3 consists of 16 residues. Germline CDR1 SEHNR, CDR2 FQNEAQ (reference sequence). The germline V and J ends were trimmed by 5 bases and 0 bases, with 11 bases remaining between them. This CDR3 reads CASSPRHRSGANVLTF. DNA of the CDR3: TGTGCCAGCAGCCCTCGACACCGCTCTGGGGCCAACGTCCTGACTTTC.

This chain joins TRBV27 and TRBJ1-5; D might be TRBD1 (5 bases). This CDR3 is 15 amino acids long. Per germline, CDR1 MNHEY and CDR2 SMNVEV (reference sequence). The V end was cut by 4 bases, the J end by 2 bases, with 12 bases between. CDR3 coding DNA: TGTGCCAGCAGTTACGGGGCCGGGGGCAATCAGCCCCAGCATTTT. Translated: CASSYGAGGNQPQHF.

The chain uses TRBV7-8 and TRBJ2-3; 9 bases line up with TRBD2. Trimming took 2 bases from V and 2 from J; bases not matched to a gene: 5. CDR1 and CDR2 from the germline V gene are SGHVS and FQNEAQ. The CDR3 is 16 amino acids. This chain's CDR3 is CASSLSAGGYTDTQYF. The CDR3 DNA is TGTGCCAGCAGCTTAAGTGCGGGAGGGTACACAGATACGCAGTATTTT. The entire variable domain, with the rest obtained from reference TRBV7-8 and TRBJ2-3, is as follows: GAGVSQSPRYKVAKRGQDVALRCDPISGHVSLFWYQQALGQGPEFLTYFQNEAQLDKSGLPSDRFFAERPEGSVSTLKIQRTQQEDSAVYLCASSLSAGGYTDTQYFGPGTRLTVL.

The J gene is TRBJ2-3, the V gene TRBV7-9; D may match TRBD1 or TRBD2 (5 bases each). The CDR3 covers 16 residues. CDR1 and CDR2 (germline): SEHNR, FQNEAQ (reference sequence). The V and J ends lost 1 base and 4 bases respectively, with 15 bases between them. Written as DNA, the CDR3 is TGTGCCAGCAGCTTAGTCCGGGACCCTATCCCAGATACGCAGTATTTT. Encoded protein: CASSLVRDPIPDTQYF.

Comments on this clone: This same CDR3 is encoded by further DNA sequences in the sample. The chain couples TRBV7-9 to TRBJ2-1, with a possible D match to TRBD2 (6 bases). Trimming stripped 4 bases from V and 3 bases from J, with 13 bases between. The germline CDR1 and CDR2 sequences are SEHNR and FQNEAQ (reference sequence). The CDR3 consists of 15 residues. The CDR3: CASSSRDLGYNEQFF. CDR3 coding DNA: TGTGCCAGCAGCTCCCGGGACTTGGGCTACAATGAGCAGTTCTTC. Drawing the rest from reference TRBV7-9 and TRBJ2-1, the complete variable domain is DTGVSQNPRHKITKRGQNVTFRCDPISEHNRLYWYRQTLGQGPEFLTYFQNEAQLEKSRLLSDRFSAERPKGSFSTLEIQRTEQGDSAMYLCASSSRDLGYNEQFFGPGTRLTVL.

This chain connects TRBV13 to TRBJ1-3, with D possibly TRBD1 on 5 matching bases. Trimming cost V 3 bases and J 0 bases, with 12 bases left between them. The germline gives CDR1 PRHDT, CDR2 FYEKMQ (reference sequence). This CDR3 is built from 16 residues. The CDR3 reads CASSLTEKYSGNTIYF. The CDR3 DNA follows: TGTGCCAGCAGCTTGACAGAAAAGTACTCTGGAAACACCATATATTTT.

The chain carries TRBV6-1 and TRBJ2-7; D unresolved. V was trimmed by 1 base and J by 3 bases, leaving 10 bases between them. The CDR3 has 14 residues. CDR1 MNHNS and CDR2 SASEGT come from the germline V gene. As DNA, the CDR3 is TGTGCCAGCAGTGAAGGAAGACTTAGCTACGAGCAGTACTTC. Its translation: CASSEGRLSYEQYF.

The V and J genes are TRBV5-1 and TRBJ2-3; D ambiguous. The CDR3 is 15 residues long. Germline CDR1 and CDR2: SGHRS and YFSETQ. Trimming pared 2 bases from V and 0 bases from J, leaving 10 bases between. CDR3 sequence reads: CASSFGRSSTDTQYF. The DNA for the CDR3 is TGCGCCAGCAGCTTTGGCAGGTCTAGCACAGATACGCAGTATTTT.